This T cell receptor beta chain was found in a study of PD-L1 blockade in urothelial cancer. On the study more broadly: Researchers looked at the blood 3 weeks (second dose) and 6 weeks after treatment began. Per blood sample, T cells had a median of roughly 150,000.

The study enrolled patients with locally advanced or metastatic urothelial carcinoma. V gave up 4 bases and J gave up 0 bases, with 11 bases separating them. Per the germline V gene, CDR1 is SNHLY and CDR2 is FYNNEI. The CDR3 runs 15 residues. PCRs were each spiked with synthetic TCR analog templates. Repertoires were generated with immunoSEQ multiplex PCR, while TCRdb's copy carries only in-frame clones and drops some. The sample has fewer than 75,000 clones; around 84% are singletons. This TCR came from an older man with urothelial cancer. The gene calls are TRBV2 and TRBJ2-3; D may be TRBD2 (5 bases). The source was PBMCs, collected around atezolizumab (anti-PD-L1) treatment. The DNA of the CDR3 is TGTGCCAGCAGTGGGAGGCCGGTAAGCACAGATACGCAGTATTTT. This sequence encodes CASSGRPVSTDTQYF.